The T cell receptor (beta chain) under discussion was sequenced for a study of identical twins. Donors were all healthy Caucasians. It was template switching that added a universal primer site, and there were unique molecular identifiers on the cDNA. TCRdb reanalysed the 5' RACE reads using MiXCR and keeps one entry per CDR3 protein. The sample yields some 300,000 distinct CDR3 sequences, roughly an eighth seen once. Germline CDR1 SEHNR, CDR2 FQNEAQ (reference sequence). The length of the CDR3 is 15 residues. V was shortened by 7 bases and J by 2 bases, with 16 bases between the two germline ends. Separately, the same data were catalogued under a study of yellow fever vaccine responses in identical twins.

The V gene is TRBV7-9, the J gene TRBJ2-3, with D possibly called TRBD1 or TRBD2 (5 bases each). Material: CD8+ T cells sorted from blood. This clonotype originated in a woman between 18 and 29 years old in good health. CDR3 DNA: TGTGCCAGCAACTGGAGGACACGGGACACAGATACGCAGTATTTT. It is translated as CASNWRTRDTDTQYF. The variable domain in full, completed from reference TRBV7-9 and TRBJ2-3, reads DTGVSQNPRHKITKRGQNVTFRCDPISEHNRLYWYRQTLGQGPEFLTYFQNEAQLEKSRLLSDRFSAERPKGSFSTLEIQRTEQGDSAMYLCASNWRTRDTDTQYFGPGTRLTVL.